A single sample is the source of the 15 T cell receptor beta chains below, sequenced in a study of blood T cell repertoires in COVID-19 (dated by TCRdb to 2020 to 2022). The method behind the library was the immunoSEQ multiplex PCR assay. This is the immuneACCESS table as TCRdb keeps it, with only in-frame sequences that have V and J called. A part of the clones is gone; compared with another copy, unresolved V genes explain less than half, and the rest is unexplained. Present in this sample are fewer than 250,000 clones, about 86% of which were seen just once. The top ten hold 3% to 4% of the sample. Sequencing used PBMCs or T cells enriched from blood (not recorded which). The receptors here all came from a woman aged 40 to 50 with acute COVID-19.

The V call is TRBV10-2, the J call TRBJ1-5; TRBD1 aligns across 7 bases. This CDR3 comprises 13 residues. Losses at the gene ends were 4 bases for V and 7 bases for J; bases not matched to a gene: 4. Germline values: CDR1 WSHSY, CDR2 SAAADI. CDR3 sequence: CASSAIGGQPQHF. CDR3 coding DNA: TGCGCCAGCAGTGCGATAGGGGGCCAGCCCCAGCATTTT.

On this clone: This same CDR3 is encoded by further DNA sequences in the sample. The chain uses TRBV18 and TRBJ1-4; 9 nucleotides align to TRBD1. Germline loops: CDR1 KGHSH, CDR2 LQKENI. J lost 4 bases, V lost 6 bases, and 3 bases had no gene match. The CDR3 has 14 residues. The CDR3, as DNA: TGTGCCAGCTCTCCGGGACAGGGTAATGAAAAACTGTTTTTT. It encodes CASSPGQGNEKLFF.

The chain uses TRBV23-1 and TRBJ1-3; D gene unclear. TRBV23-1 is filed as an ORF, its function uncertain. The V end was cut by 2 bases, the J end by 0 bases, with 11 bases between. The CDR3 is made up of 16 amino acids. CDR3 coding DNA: TGCGCCAGCAGTCAACCCTTTTTCGGCTCTGGAAACACCATATATTTT. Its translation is CASSQPFFGSGNTIYF.

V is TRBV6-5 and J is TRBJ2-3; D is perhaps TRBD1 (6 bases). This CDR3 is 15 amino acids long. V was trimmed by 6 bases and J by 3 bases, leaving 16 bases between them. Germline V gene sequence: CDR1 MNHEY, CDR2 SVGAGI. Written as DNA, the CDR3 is TGTGCCAGCAGAAAACAGGGCGGTGGAACAGATACGCAGTATTTT. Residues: CASRKQGGGTDTQYF.

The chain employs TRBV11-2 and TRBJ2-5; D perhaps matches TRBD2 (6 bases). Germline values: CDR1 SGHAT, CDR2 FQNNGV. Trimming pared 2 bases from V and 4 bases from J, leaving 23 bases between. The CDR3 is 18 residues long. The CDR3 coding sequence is TGTGCCAGCAGCTTACGATCTCTAGCGCCAGCAAACTCAGAGACCCAGTACTTC. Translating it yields CASSLRSLAPANSETQYF.

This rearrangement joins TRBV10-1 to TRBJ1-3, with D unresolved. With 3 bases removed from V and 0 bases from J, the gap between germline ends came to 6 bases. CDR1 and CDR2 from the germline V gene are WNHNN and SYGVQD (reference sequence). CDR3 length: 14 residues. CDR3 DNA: TGCGCCAGCAGTGAAGGAGGCTCTGGAAACACCATATATTTT. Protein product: CASSEGGSGNTIYF.

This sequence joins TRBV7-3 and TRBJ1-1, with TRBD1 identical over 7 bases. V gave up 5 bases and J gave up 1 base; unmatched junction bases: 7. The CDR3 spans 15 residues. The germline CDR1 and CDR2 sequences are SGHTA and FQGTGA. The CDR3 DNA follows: TGTGCCAGCAGCCCTACGGGACAGTCGAACACTGAAGCTTTCTTT. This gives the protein CASSPTGQSNTEAFF.

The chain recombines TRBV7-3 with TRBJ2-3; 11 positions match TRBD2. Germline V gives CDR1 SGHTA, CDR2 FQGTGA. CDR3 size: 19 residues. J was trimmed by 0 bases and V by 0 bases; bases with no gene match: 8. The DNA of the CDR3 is TGTGCCAGCAGCTTAACTTTAGCGGGAGGGCCCGGAAGCACAGATACGCAGTATTTT. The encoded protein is CASSLTLAGGPGSTDTQYF.

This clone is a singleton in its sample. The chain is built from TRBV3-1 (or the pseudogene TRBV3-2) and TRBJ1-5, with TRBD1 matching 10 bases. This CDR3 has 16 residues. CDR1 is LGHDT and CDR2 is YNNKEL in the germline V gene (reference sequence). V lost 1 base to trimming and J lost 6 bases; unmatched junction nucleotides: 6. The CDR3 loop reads CASSQGTGGGRQPQHF. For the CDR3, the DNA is TGTGCCAGCAGCCAAGGGACAGGGGGAGGGCGTCAGCCCCAGCATTTT.

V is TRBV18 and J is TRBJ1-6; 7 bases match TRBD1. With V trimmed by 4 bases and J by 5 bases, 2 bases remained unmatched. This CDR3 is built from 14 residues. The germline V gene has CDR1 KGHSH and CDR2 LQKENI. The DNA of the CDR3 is TGTGCCAGCTCACGGGACAGAGATAATTCACCCCTCCACTTT. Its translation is CASSRDRDNSPLHF.

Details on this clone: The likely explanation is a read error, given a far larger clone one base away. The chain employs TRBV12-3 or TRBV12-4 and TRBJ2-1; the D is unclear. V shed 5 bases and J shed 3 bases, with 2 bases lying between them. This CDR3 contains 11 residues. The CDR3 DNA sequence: TGTGCCAGCAGTCTCTACAATGAGCAGTTCTTC. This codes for CASSLYNEQFF.

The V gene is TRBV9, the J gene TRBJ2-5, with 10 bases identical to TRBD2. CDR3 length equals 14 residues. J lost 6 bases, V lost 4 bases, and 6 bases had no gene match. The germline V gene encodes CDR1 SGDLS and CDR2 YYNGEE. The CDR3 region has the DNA TGTGCCAGCAGCCGGGGACTAGCGCTGCAGACCCAGTACTTC. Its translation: CASSRGLALQTQYF.

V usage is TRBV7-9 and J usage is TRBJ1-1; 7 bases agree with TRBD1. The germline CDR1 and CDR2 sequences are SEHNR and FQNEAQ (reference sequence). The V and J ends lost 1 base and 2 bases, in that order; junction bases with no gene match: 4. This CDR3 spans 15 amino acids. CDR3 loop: CASSLGQGQNTEAFF. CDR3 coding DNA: TGTGCCAGCAGCTTAGGACAGGGACAAAACACTGAAGCTTTCTTT.

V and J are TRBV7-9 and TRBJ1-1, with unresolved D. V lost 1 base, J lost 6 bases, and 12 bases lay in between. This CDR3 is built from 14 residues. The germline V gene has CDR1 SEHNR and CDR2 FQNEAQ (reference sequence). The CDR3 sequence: CASSLDTAVSEAFF. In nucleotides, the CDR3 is TGTGCCAGCAGCTTAGATACCGCAGTTTCTGAAGCTTTCTTT.

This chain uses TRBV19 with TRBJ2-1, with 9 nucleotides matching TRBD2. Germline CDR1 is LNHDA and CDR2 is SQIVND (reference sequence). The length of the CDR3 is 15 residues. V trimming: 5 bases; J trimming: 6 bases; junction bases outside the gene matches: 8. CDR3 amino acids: CASSPFSGRGNEQFF. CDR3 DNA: TGTGCCAGTAGTCCCTTTAGCGGGAGAGGCAATGAGCAGTTCTTC.